The present T cell receptor (beta chain) was sequenced within a study of blood T cell repertoires in COVID-19. In germline, CDR1 is MNHEY, CDR2 SVGEGT. V lost 6 bases, J lost 5 bases, and 16 bases lay in between. The CDR3 runs to 14 residues. In the study's own analysis: Amplified reference gene primers provided the basis for estimating nucleated cell counts. Here immunoSEQ multiplex PCR was the method, and the copy in TCRdb shows in-frame clones only, minus some. V, J and clone size derive from that table, while D and trimming were established from the DNA sequence. The sample lists 360,000 or so clones, about 92% occurring once.

The sequence was collected from a woman aged 60-75 years with COVID-19, enrolled during active disease. The V and J genes are TRBV6-2 or TRBV6-3 and TRBJ1-2; perhaps TRBD1 as D (6 bases). The sample comprised peripheral blood. DNA of the CDR3: TGTGCCAGCAGCCACACGGACAGCTCTTATGGCTACACCTTC. This gives the protein CASSHTDSSYGYTF.